A selection of T cell receptor beta chains follows, all from one sample in a study of regulatory T cells in long-lasting Graves disease. TCRdb itself ran the multiplex PCR reads through MiXCR, one entry per CDR3 protein. The table has a few hundred thousand distinct CDR3 sequences, about 20% seen once. The material sequenced was peripheral blood mononuclear cells (PBMCs), taken when the disease was refractory, from a patient treated with antithyroid drugs. These receptors all come from a female donor with Graves disease. Each CDR3 is given with its conserved first and last residue. The order of the fields is CDR3 protein, J gene, V gene.

CASKAWDSQETQYF,TRBJ2-5,TRBV6-1
CASSLSSYGQYF,TRBJ2-5,TRBV7-2
CSASNPTSGEETQYF,TRBJ2-5,TRBV20-1
CASSSHGGSDTEAFF,TRBJ1-1,TRBV28
CASRKTGWDTEAFF,TRBJ1-1,TRBV28
CSARDEADYGYTF,TRBJ1-2,TRBV20-1
CAWSVHETQYF,TRBJ2-5,TRBV30
CASYRDRGGEQYF,TRBJ2-7,TRBV28
CASSLAGGRSPGELFF,TRBJ2-2,TRBV7-3
CACNDRNEKLFF,TRBJ1-4,TRBV30
CSALLTGGLEKLFF,TRBJ1-4,TRBV20-1
CASSARDGEQYF,TRBJ2-7,TRBV9
CAWNLVAGSADTQYF,TRBJ2-3,TRBV30
CASSVGPSGRLSSYEQYF,TRBJ2-7,TRBV9
CASSQVGQGAAGYTF,TRBJ1-2,TRBV4-3
CSAPENTGELFF,TRBJ2-2,TRBV20-1
CASSEPASSTGELFF,TRBJ2-2,TRBV12-3/TRBV12-4
CASSPRREYNEQFF,TRBJ2-1,TRBV11-2
CATSRDQATNEKLFF,TRBJ1-4,TRBV15
CASSPSGTGYGYTF,TRBJ1-2,TRBV2
CSASTGIYGYTF,TRBJ1-2,TRBV20-1
CASSLYLSQETQYF,TRBJ2-5,TRBV5-5
CASSPSLGVEGEKLFF,TRBJ1-4,TRBV18
CASSPLDRVSGNTIYF,TRBJ1-3,TRBV9
CASSTDRFNEKLFF,TRBJ1-4,TRBV2
CASSQDFDEFKLFF,TRBJ1-4,TRBV4-2
CASSPDGANYGYTF,TRBJ1-2,TRBV7-3
CSANGPGGYEQYF,TRBJ2-7,TRBV20-1
CSVGSSYGYTF,TRBJ1-2,TRBV29-1
CASSPAGVGHNEQFF,TRBJ2-1,TRBV12-3/TRBV12-4
CASSSLAGAVQSDTQYF,TRBJ2-3,TRBV28
CASSASGQPNSPLHF,TRBJ1-6,TRBV9
CASRKTGREASF,TRBJ1-1,TRBV19
CASRSQGSGELFF,TRBJ2-2,TRBV19
CASSLLHGLNYGYTF,TRBJ1-2,TRBV12-3/TRBV12-4
CASAGSNQPQHF,TRBJ1-5,TRBV6-1